This T cell receptor beta chain was sequenced during a study of T cell responses to AZD1222 COVID-19 vaccine. A note on this clone: Its specificity is not known.

Repertoires were generated with immunoSEQ multiplex PCR, while TCRdb's copy carries only in-frame clones and drops some. Of 80,000 to 100,000 clones in the sample, 90% to 95% were seen once. Regarding the study as a whole: As reported, nearly half of all spike-specific TCRs target variant regions that are unmutated.

The CDR3 is 15 residues long. The V gene end was trimmed by 3 bases and the J gene end by 5 bases; junction bases not matched to a gene: 6. Germline lookup yields CDR1 SGHTS and CDR2 YDEGEE. This rearrangement joins TRBV5-8 to TRBJ2-5, with TRBD1 matching 11 bases. The origin of this receptor is an adult in good health. The specimen comprised peripheral blood, sampled on day 0 of AZD1222 vaccination. The CDR3, as DNA: TGTGCCAGCAGCTCGCGGACAGGGGGCGAGGAGACCCAGTACTTC. Its protein product is CASSSRTGGEETQYF.